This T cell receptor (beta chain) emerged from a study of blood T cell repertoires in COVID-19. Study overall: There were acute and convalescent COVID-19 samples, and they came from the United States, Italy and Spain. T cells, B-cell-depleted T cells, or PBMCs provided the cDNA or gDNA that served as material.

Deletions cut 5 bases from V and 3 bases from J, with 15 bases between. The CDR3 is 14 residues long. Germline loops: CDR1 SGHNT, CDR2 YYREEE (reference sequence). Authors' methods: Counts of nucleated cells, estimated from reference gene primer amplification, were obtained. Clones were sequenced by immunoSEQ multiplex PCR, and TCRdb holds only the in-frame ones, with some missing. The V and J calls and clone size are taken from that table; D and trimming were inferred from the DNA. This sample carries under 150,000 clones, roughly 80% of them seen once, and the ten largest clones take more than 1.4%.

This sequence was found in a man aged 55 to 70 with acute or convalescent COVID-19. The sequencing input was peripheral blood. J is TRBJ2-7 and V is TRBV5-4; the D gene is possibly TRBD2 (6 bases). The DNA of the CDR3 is TGTGCCAGCAGTTCACCGGGACTGGACTACGAGCAGTACTTC. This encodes CASSSPGLDYEQYF.